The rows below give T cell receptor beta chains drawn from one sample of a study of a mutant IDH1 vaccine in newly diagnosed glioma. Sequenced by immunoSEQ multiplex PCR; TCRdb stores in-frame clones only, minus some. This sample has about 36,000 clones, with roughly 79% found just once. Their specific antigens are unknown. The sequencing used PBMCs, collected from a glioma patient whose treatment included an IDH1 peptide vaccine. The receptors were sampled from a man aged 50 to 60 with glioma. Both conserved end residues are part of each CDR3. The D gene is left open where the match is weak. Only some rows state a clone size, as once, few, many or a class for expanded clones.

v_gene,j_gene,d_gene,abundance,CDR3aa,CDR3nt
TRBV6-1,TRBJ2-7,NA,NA,CASSEKDGSYEQYF,TGTGCCAGCAGTGAGAAGGACGGGTCCTACGAGCAGTACTTC
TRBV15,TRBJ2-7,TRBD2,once,CATSRVRGRVYEQYF,TGTGCCACCAGCAGAGTTCGCGGGAGAGTCTACGAGCAGTACTTC
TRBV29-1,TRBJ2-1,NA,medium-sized,CSVRLGETEQFF,TGCAGCGTCCGTTTGGGTGAGACTGAGCAGTTCTTC
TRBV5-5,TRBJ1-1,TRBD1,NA,CASSPTGSGEAFF,TGTGCCAGCAGCCCGACAGGGAGCGGTGAAGCTTTCTTT
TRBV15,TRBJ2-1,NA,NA,CATSRDFIDEQFF,TGTGCCACCAGCAGAGATTTCATCGATGAGCAGTTCTTC
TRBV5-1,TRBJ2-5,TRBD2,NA,CASSLSGAEETQYF,TGCGCCAGCAGCTTAAGCGGGGCAGAAGAGACCCAGTACTTC
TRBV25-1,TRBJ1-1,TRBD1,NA,CASSEPDRDDTEAFF,TGTGCCAGCAGTGAACCAGACAGGGACGACACTGAAGCTTTCTTT
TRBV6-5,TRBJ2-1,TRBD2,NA,CASSYTSGIGDEQFF,TGTGCCAGCAGCTATACTAGCGGGATAGGCGATGAGCAGTTCTTC
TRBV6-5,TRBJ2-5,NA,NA,CASVGTRETQYF,TGTGCCAGCGTCGGGACGAGAGAGACCCAGTACTTC
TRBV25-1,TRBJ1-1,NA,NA,CASSELGVSKAFF,TGTGCCAGCAGTGAATTGGGGGTTTCAAAAGCTTTCTTT
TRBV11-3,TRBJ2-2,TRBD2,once,CASSSGGTTGELFF,TGTGCCAGCAGCTCGGGAGGGACCACCGGGGAGCTGTTTTTT
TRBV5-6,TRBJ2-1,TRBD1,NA,CASSLAGQGSGEQFF,TGTGCCAGCAGCTTGGCGGGACAGGGATCGGGCGAGCAGTTCTTC
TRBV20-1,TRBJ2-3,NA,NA,CSAGTDTQYF,TGCAGTGCTGGCACAGATACGCAGTATTTT
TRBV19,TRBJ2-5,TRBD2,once,CASSMRGGQETQYF,TGTGCCAGTAGTATGCGGGGGGGGCAAGAGACCCAGTACTTC
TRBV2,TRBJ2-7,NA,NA,CASRRVGRQRLYYEQYF,TGTGCCAGCAGGAGGGTTGGTCGACAGCGGCTCTACTACGAGCAGTACTTC
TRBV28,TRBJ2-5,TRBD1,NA,CASSPIGTGEGTQYF,TGTGCCAGCAGTCCTATCGGGACAGGGGAGGGGACCCAGTACTTC
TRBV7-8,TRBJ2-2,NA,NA,CASSLGLANTGELFF,TGTGCCAGCAGCTTAGGACTAGCGAACACCGGGGAGCTGTTTTTT
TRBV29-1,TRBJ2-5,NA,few,CSAKPGETQYF,TGCAGCGCCAAACCCGGAGAGACCCAGTACTTC
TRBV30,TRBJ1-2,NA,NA,CAWSRLYGYTF,TGTGCCTGGAGTCGGCTTTATGGCTACACCTTC
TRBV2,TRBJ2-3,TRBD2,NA,CASSERRGGFDTQYF,TGTGCCAGCAGTGAAAGGCGGGGGGGCTTTGATACGCAGTATTTT
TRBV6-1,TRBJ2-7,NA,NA,CASSGYMYEQYF,TGTGCCAGCAGTGGGTACATGTACGAGCAGTACTTC
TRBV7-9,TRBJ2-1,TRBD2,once,CASRGLSGGYNEQFF,TGTGCCAGCCGCGGTCTTAGCGGGGGCTACAATGAGCAGTTCTTC
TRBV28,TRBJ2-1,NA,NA,CASSPLNEQFF,TGTGCCAGCAGTCCTTTAAATGAGCAGTTCTTC
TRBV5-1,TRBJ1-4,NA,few,CASSLERANEKLFF,TGCGCCAGCAGCCTCGAGAGGGCGAATGAAAAACTGTTTTTT
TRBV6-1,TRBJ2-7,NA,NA,CASSSRDKLSYEQYF,TGTGCCAGCAGTTCACGGGACAAACTCTCCTACGAGCAGTACTTC
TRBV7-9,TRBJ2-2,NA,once,CASSLSGGELFF,TGTGCCAGCAGCTTAAGCGGAGGGGAGCTGTTTTTT
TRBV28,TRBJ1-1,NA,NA,CASRFTPSLMYTEAFF,TGTGCCAGCAGATTCACGCCGAGCTTGATGTATACTGAAGCTTTCTTT
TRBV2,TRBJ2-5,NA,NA,CASSEALLAAQETQYF,TGTGCCAGCAGTGAAGCGCTTCTAGCTGCTCAAGAGACCCAGTACTTC
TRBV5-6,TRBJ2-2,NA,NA,CASSTWAVLNTGELFF,TGTGCCAGCAGCACGTGGGCGGTCTTGAACACCGGGGAGCTGTTTTTT
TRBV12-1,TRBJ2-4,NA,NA,CASSTGLAVAKNIQYF,TGTGCCAGCAGCACTGGACTAGCCGTAGCCAAAAACATTCAGTACTTC
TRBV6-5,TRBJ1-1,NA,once,CASSYRGGTEAFF,TGTGCCAGCAGCTACCGAGGGGGGACTGAAGCTTTCTTT
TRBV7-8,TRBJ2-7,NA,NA,CASSLSRGPLYEQYF,TGTGCCAGCAGCTTATCACGCGGTCCGCTCTACGAGCAGTACTTC
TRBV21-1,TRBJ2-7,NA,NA,CASSKVEVTRYEQYF,TGTGCCAGCAGCAAAGTCGAGGTGACTCGGTACGAGCAGTACTTC
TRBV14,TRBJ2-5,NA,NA,CASSLYGGAGETQYF,TGTGCCAGCAGCCTTTATGGGGGCGCAGGGGAGACCCAGTACTTC
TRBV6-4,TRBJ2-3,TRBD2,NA,CASSDSTSGGGTDTQYF,TGTGCCAGCAGTGACTCGACTAGCGGGGGGGGCACAGATACGCAGTATTTT
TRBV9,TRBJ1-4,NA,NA,CASSVSNGFIREKLFF,TGTGCCAGCAGCGTTTCGAATGGTTTTATTCGGGAAAAACTGTTTTTT
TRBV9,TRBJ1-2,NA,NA,CASRGQDGYTF,TGTGCCAGCAGAGGGCAGGATGGCTACACCTTC
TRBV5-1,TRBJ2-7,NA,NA,CASSWATGEQYF,TGCGCCAGCAGCTGGGCCACGGGCGAGCAGTACTTC
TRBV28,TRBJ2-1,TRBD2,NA,CASRTGTSGRNEQFF,TGTGCCAGCAGGACCGGGACTAGCGGCCGCAATGAGCAGTTCTTC
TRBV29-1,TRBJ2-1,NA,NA,CSFLTSRYNEQFF,TGCAGCTTTTTAACTAGCCGATACAATGAGCAGTTCTTC
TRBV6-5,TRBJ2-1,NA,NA,CASSGRRDEQFF,TGTGCCAGCAGTGGCCGGAGGGATGAGCAGTTCTTC
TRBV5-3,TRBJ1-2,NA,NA,CARSKTGNLYYGYTF,TGTGCCAGAAGCAAAACAGGTAACCTTTACTATGGCTACACCTTC
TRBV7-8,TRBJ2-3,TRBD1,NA,CASSPNRGLTDTQYF,TGTGCCAGCAGCCCCAACAGGGGGTTGACAGATACGCAGTATTTT
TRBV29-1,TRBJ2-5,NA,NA,CSAPDGHETQYF,TGCAGCGCTCCGGATGGGCATGAGACCCAGTACTTC
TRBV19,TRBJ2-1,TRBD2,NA,CASRPGTSGYNEQFF,TGTGCCAGTAGGCCGGGGACTAGCGGATACAATGAGCAGTTCTTC